This TCR beta chain was observed in a study of T cell changes during pregnancy in multiple sclerosis. The repertoire was sequenced with immunoSEQ multiplex PCR; TCRdb's copy has only in-frame clones and lacks some. The sample yields fewer than 110,000 clones, around 90% seen once. Germline CDR1 reads MNHEY; CDR2 reads SVGAGI. The V and J ends lost 4 bases and 1 base, in that order; junction bases with no gene match: 6. This CDR3 has 16 residues. The material was peripheral blood, obtained in the third trimester of pregnancy. The TCR originated in a female donor in good health, enrolled as a control in a pregnancy study. The J gene is TRBJ1-1, the V gene TRBV6-5; 10 positions agree with TRBD1. The CDR3 reads CASSSDRGQGNTEAFF. CDR3 DNA sequence: TGTGCCAGCAGTTCCGACAGGGGGCAAGGGAACACTGAAGCTTTCTTT.